This is a list of T cell receptor beta chains from one sample in a study of cytomegalovirus exposure and HLA in healthy donors. The method was immunoSEQ multiplex PCR; TCRdb's version includes in-frame clones alone and lacks a portion of them. The repertoire holds 30,000 to 40,000 clones, with around 81% as singletons. The sample was PBMCs. The receptors derive from a woman in her thirties or forties in good health and CMV-seronegative. The CDR3 runs from the conserved cysteine through the conserved F or W. A D gene is named only where the DNA matches it firmly. Size is omitted from some rows. Given values are once, few, many or a class for expanded clones.

clone size,J gene,D gene,V gene,CDR3 protein,CDR3 DNA
.,TRBJ1-5,TRBD1,TRBV7-9,CASSSGQGSNQPQHF,TGTGCCAGCAGCTCCGGACAGGGTAGCAATCAGCCCCAGCATTTT
.,TRBJ1-2,.,TRBV5-4,CASSLGGGKLDGYTF,TGTGCCAGCAGCTTGGGAGGGGGAAAGCTGGATGGCTACACCTTC
once,TRBJ2-5,TRBD2,TRBV4-2,CASSPLAGGRETQYF,TGTGCCAGCAGCCCCCTAGCGGGGGGGAGAGAGACCCAGTACTTC
.,TRBJ2-1,.,TRBV7-3,CASSRSHGSYNEQFF,TGTGCCAGCAGCCGCTCCCACGGCTCCTACAATGAGCAGTTCTTC
.,TRBJ1-2,TRBD1,TRBV9,CASRQTGVHGYTF,TGTGCCAGCAGACAGACAGGGGTCCATGGCTACACCTTC
.,TRBJ1-6,TRBD1,TRBV2,CASMNAIGTGAPPLHF,TGTGCCAGCATGAATGCGATTGGGACAGGGGCTCCACCCCTCCACTTT
once,TRBJ1-6,.,TRBV2,CASEQGNSPLHF,TGTGCCAGCGAACAGGGAAATTCACCCCTCCACTTT
.,TRBJ2-3,.,TRBV2,CASRQGPDTQYF,TGTGCCAGCAGGCAGGGGCCAGATACGCAGTATTTT
few,TRBJ1-6,TRBD1,TRBV5-4,CASGTANSPLHF,TGTGCCAGCGGGACAGCCAATTCACCCCTCCACTTT
medium-sized,TRBJ2-6,.,TRBV4-2,CASSQEGGAGANVLTF,TGTGCCAGCAGCCAAGAAGGGGGGGCTGGGGCCAACGTCCTGACTTTC
few,TRBJ1-2,TRBD1,TRBV19,CASSRERQGPYGYTF,TGTGCCAGTAGTAGGGAACGACAGGGCCCTTATGGCTACACCTTC
.,TRBJ2-1,TRBD2,TRBV2,CASSVTSGGDEQFF,TGTGCCAGCAGTGTCACTAGCGGGGGGGATGAGCAGTTCTTC
once,TRBJ1-2,.,TRBV7-2,CASSLREGSTYTF,TGTGCCAGCAGCTTACGGGAAGGATCCACCTACACCTTC
few,TRBJ1-1,TRBD1,TRBV5-1,CASSVDRAGTEAFF,TGCGCCAGCAGCGTTGACAGGGCGGGAACTGAAGCTTTCTTT
.,TRBJ1-1,.,TRBV4-1,CASSRQENTEAFF,TGCGCCAGCAGCCGACAGGAGAACACTGAAGCTTTCTTT
.,TRBJ2-1,TRBD2,TRBV6-5,CASSYQGLGEQFF,TGTGCCAGCAGTTACCAGGGACTAGGAGAGCAGTTCTTC
.,TRBJ2-4,.,TRBV7-9,CASSLPPRLGKNIQYF,TGTGCCAGCAGCTTACCACCCCGACTCGGCAAAAACATTCAGTACTTC
.,TRBJ1-2,.,TRBV2,CASRDTPTENYGYTF,TGTGCCAGCAGGGACACACCGACAGAAAACTATGGCTACACCTTC
.,TRBJ1-2,.,TRBV18,CASSPAQGEVVKAGYTF,TGTGCCAGCTCACCAGCCCAGGGCGAGGTGGTTAAGGCGGGCTACACCTTC
few,TRBJ2-7,TRBD1,TRBV5-1,CASSLDRDHEQYF,TGCGCCAGCAGCCTGGACAGGGATCACGAGCAGTACTTC
.,TRBJ1-1,.,TRBV18,CASSPQSTEAFF,TGTGCCAGCTCACCACAGAGCACTGAAGCTTTCTTT
.,TRBJ2-3,.,TRBV5-8,CASSLASDTQYF,TGTGCCAGCAGCCTAGCGTCGGATACGCAGTATTTT
.,TRBJ2-1,TRBD2,TRBV5-8,CASSWSGGLYNEQFF,TGTGCCAGCAGCTGGAGCGGGGGGCTCTACAATGAGCAGTTCTTC
.,TRBJ1-2,.,TRBV2,CASSEVPGAGSEGYTF,TGTGCCAGCAGTGAAGTACCAGGGGCTGGGTCGGAAGGCTACACCTTC
.,TRBJ1-6,.,TRBV5-1,CASSHGRGDSSPLHF,TGCGCCAGCAGCCACGGTCGGGGGGATAGTTCACCCCTCCACTTT
.,TRBJ2-5,.,TRBV7-2,CASSLSPGETQYF,TGTGCCAGCAGCCTAAGCCCAGGGGAGACCCAGTACTTC
.,TRBJ1-2,.,TRBV19,CASSIQAGARYGYTF,TGTGCCAGTAGTATTCAAGCGGGGGCGCGGTATGGCTACACCTTC
.,TRBJ2-5,TRBD1,TRBV6-6,CASSLQGEFVETQYF,TGTGCCAGCAGTCTACAGGGGGAGTTCGTAGAGACCCAGTACTTC
.,TRBJ1-6,TRBD1,TRBV6-5,CASSFIRQGNSPLHF,TGTGCCAGCAGTTTTATAAGACAGGGGAATTCACCCCTCCACTTT
.,TRBJ1-4,TRBD1,TRBV2,CASRRGQGDREKLFF,TGTGCCAGCAGGAGGGGGCAGGGGGATAGAGAAAAACTGTTTTTT
.,TRBJ2-5,TRBD1,TRBV25-1,CASTTPGQDNQETQYF,TGTGCCAGCACGACACCGGGACAGGATAACCAAGAGACCCAGTACTTC
.,TRBJ2-2,TRBD2,TRBV6-1,CASSASGLAFPAGELFF,TGTGCCAGCAGTGCCTCCGGACTAGCTTTCCCGGCCGGGGAGCTGTTTTTT
.,TRBJ2-3,TRBD2,TRBV11-2,CASSYSGGFTDTQYF,TGTGCCAGCAGCTATAGCGGGGGATTCACAGATACGCAGTATTTT
.,TRBJ1-2,TRBD1,TRBV13,CASSRDRGTLIGYTF,TGTGCCAGCAGCCGAGACAGGGGGACCTTAATCGGCTACACCTTC
once,TRBJ1-1,.,TRBV4-3,CASRFQVENTEAFF,TGCGCCAGCAGATTCCAGGTTGAGAACACTGAAGCTTTCTTT
.,TRBJ1-2,.,TRBV10-3,CAISESTAYYGYTF,TGTGCCATCAGTGAGTCTACAGCTTACTATGGCTACACCTTC
.,TRBJ1-4,.,TRBV7-9,CASRRDEKLFF,TGTGCCAGCAGGCGTGATGAAAAACTGTTTTTT
.,TRBJ2-3,.,TRBV6-1,CASSEKVGGRTDTQYF,TGTGCCAGCAGTGAAAAGGTGGGGGGACGCACAGATACGCAGTATTTT
.,TRBJ1-1,.,TRBV25-1,CASSEPGQNTEAFF,TGTGCCAGCAGTGAACCGGGACAGAACACTGAAGCTTTCTTT
.,TRBJ1-1,.,TRBV7-9,CASSFGGSEAFF,TGTGCCAGCAGCTTCGGGGGGTCTGAAGCTTTCTTT
.,TRBJ1-2,TRBD1,TRBV4-3,CASSPGQGGYGYTF,TGCGCCAGCAGCCCAGGACAGGGCGGCTATGGCTACACCTTC
.,TRBJ1-4,TRBD1,TRBV7-9,CASSSQGANEKLFF,TGTGCCAGCAGCTCACAGGGGGCGAATGAAAAACTGTTTTTT
.,TRBJ1-2,.,TRBV7-8,CASSPRQSRGYTF,TGTGCCAGCAGCCCTAGACAGTCGAGAGGCTACACCTTC
.,TRBJ2-2,.,TRBV10-3,CAIRADLTGELFF,TGTGCCATCAGAGCCGATCTCACCGGGGAGCTGTTTTTT
.,TRBJ2-4,.,TRBV10-3,CAIRGETSSGIQYF,TGTGCCATCAGGGGGGAGACTAGTTCTGGCATTCAGTACTTC
.,TRBJ1-6,TRBD1,TRBV5-6,CASSDGTGGLIYNSPLHF,TGTGCCAGCAGCGACGGGACAGGGGGTTTGATATATAATTCACCCCTCCACTTT